The clone carrying this T cell receptor (beta chain) was counted between two and nine times. The antigen is undetermined. This record belongs to a study of cytomegalovirus exposure and HLA in healthy donors. The wider study: The approximately 120 validation repertoires used the same platform as the 666 first-cohort repertoires, a later analysis reported. The study's findings and limits: Some TCR beta chains (164 of them) were listed as cytomegalovirus-associated. Among TCR sequences, most were rare, though some public TCRs appeared in many donors. In vitro experiments confirmed that three CMV-associated chains were specific for CMV antigens.

Some clones are missing from TCRdb's copy, which holds only in-frame ones; the method was immunoSEQ multiplex PCR. The sample holds more than 100,000 clones, 70% to 90% seen once. CDR3 length: 17 residues. The J segment lost 1 base and the V segment lost 6 bases, leaving 9 bases of the junction unmatched. CDR1 KGHSH and CDR2 LQKENI come from the germline V gene. Sequenced material: PBMCs. V usage is TRBV18 and J usage is TRBJ1-5, with TRBD1 matching over 10 bases. The source of this sequence is a young woman in good health and CMV-seropositive. The CDR3 loop is CASSLDRGGMSNQPQHF. CDR3 sequence (DNA): TGTGCCAGCTCCTTGGACAGGGGGGGTATGAGCAATCAGCCCCAGCATTTT.